This T cell receptor (beta chain) was sequenced for a study of blood T cell repertoires in COVID-19. The germline V gene has CDR1 MGHRA and CDR2 YSYEKL. With 0 bases clipped from V and 0 bases from J, the junction kept 9 bases outside the gene matches. The CDR3 runs to 18 residues. TCRdb keeps only in-frame clones here, not all; method: immunoSEQ multiplex PCR. This table has 150,000 to 200,000 clones, approximately 85% appearing once. This clone has a handful of counts. This chain uses TRBV4-1 with TRBJ2-7, with 9 bases fitting TRBD2. Sequences were obtained from PBMCs or T cells enriched from blood (not recorded which). This sequence was found in a man aged 35-49 years who had recovered from COVID-19. CDR3 sequence: CASSQDSGSHGSSYEQYF. The CDR3 DNA is TGCGCCAGCAGCCAAGATAGCGGGAGCCACGGGAGCTCCTACGAGCAGTACTTC.